The 21 T cell receptor beta chains listed next were all sequenced from one sample in a study of blood T cell repertoires in COVID-19. Some clones are missing from TCRdb's copy, which holds only in-frame ones; the method was immunoSEQ multiplex PCR. There are around 130,000 clones in the sample; about four fifths occur only once, and about a sixth lies in the top ten. Specimen: peripheral blood. Source of these receptors: a man in his fifties or sixties with active or convalescent COVID-19.

The chain joins TRBV6-5 to TRBJ1-4; 7 bases are shared with TRBD1. CDR3 length equals 14 residues. Germline V gene sequence: CDR1 MNHEY, CDR2 SVGAGI. V dropped 2 bases and J dropped 6; count of bases not matched to a gene: 3. The chain's CDR3 is CASSYRGRDEKLFF. The CDR3 coding sequence is TGTGCCAGCAGTTACAGGGGGCGTGATGAAAAACTGTTTTTT.

This clone was seen only a few times. The rearrangement uses TRBV27 and TRBJ2-1; 10 bases map to TRBD1. The CDR3 contains 15 residues. V was clipped by 2 bases and J by 2 bases; unmatched bases: 0. The germline gives CDR1 MNHEY, CDR2 SMNVEV (reference sequence). The CDR3 loop is CASSLGQGAYNEQFF. CDR3 in DNA: TGTGCCAGCAGTTTAGGACAGGGGGCCTACAATGAGCAGTTCTTC.

This clone was counted once. This chain uses TRBV5-6 with TRBJ1-2; 7 positions agree with TRBD1. From germline, CDR1 is SGHDT and CDR2 YYEEEE. The CDR3 sequence is 18 residues long. The ends lost 7 bases at V and 0 bases at J; junction bases unmatched: 18. CDR3 nucleotide sequence: TGTGCCAGCCTCAGCTTGGGTGTGCGGGACAGCACTAACTATGGCTACACCTTC. Translating it yields CASLSLGVRDSTNYGYTF.

V usage is TRBV19 and J usage is TRBJ1-2; no reliable D call. The CDR3 loop spans 13 amino acids. V lost 3 bases, J lost 4 bases, and 9 bases lay in between. Germline CDR1 LNHDA, CDR2 SQIVND (reference sequence). Here the CDR3 reads CASSMTRGYGYTF. CDR3 DNA: TGTGCCAGTAGTATGACACGGGGCTATGGCTACACCTTC.

V usage is TRBV29-1 and J usage is TRBJ2-1; TRBD2 matches 7 bases. V lost 7 bases and J lost 10; bases outside the gene matches: 13. The CDR3 is made up of 13 amino acids. Germline CDR1 reads SQVTM; CDR2 reads ANQGSEA. CDR3 sequence (DNA): TGCAGCGCGGGGAGGGCGGGACCTGACGAGCAGTTCTTC. This sequence encodes CSAGRAGPDEQFF.

The table lists this clone with a count of one. J is TRBJ2-2 and V is TRBV3-1 (or the pseudogene TRBV3-2); the D gene is possibly TRBD2 (6 bases). Germline V gives CDR1 LGHDT, CDR2 YNNKEL (reference sequence). V shed 4 bases and J shed 4 bases, with 19 bases lying between them. The CDR3 is made up of 17 amino acids. The CDR3 here is CASSPAWSGLSTGELFF. In DNA, the CDR3 is TGTGCCAGCAGCCCTGCCTGGTCGGGACTCTCCACCGGGGAGCTGTTTTTT.

The chain couples TRBV28 to TRBJ2-1; TRBD1 aligns across 12 bases. This CDR3 comprises 17 residues. CDR1 and CDR2 from the germline V gene are MDHEN and SYDVKM. Losses at the gene ends were 7 bases for V and 4 bases for J; bases not matched to a gene: 11. Here the CDR3 DNA reads TGTGCCAGCATCACCCAAAAGGGACAGGGGGCGTACAATGAGCAGTTCTTC. This codes for CASITQKGQGAYNEQFF.

This sequence joins TRBV11-2 and TRBJ2-3; D remains unclear. Germline CDR1 SGHAT, CDR2 FQNNGV. V was clipped by 1 base and J by 2 bases, with 7 bases between them. This CDR3 region has 14 residues. CDR3 DNA: TGTGCCAGCAGCTTAGGTAGAAACACAGATACGCAGTATTTT. Residues: CASSLGRNTDTQYF.

The J gene is TRBJ2-7, the V gene TRBV7-2; 15 bases are a match to TRBD2. This CDR3 is 15 amino acids long. V lost 6 bases to trimming and J lost 7 bases; unmatched junction nucleotides: 7. Germline V gene sequence: CDR1 SGHTA, CDR2 FQGNSA. In DNA, the CDR3 is TGTGCCAGCAGTAGAGGTGGGACTAGCGGGAGGGAGCAGTACTTC. Translating it yields CASSRGGTSGREQYF. The entire variable domain, with the rest obtained from reference TRBV7-2 and TRBJ2-7, is as follows: GAGVSQSPSNKVTEKGKDVELRCDPISGHTALYWYRQSLGQGLEFLIYFQGNSAPDKSGLPSDRFSAERTGGSVSTLTIQRTQQEDSAVYLCASSRGGTSGREQYFGPGTRLTVT.

The chain's CDR3 is CASKFSRGRRCHNEQFF. In DNA, the CDR3 is TGCGCCAGCAAGTTCAGTCGCGGGAGACGATGTCACAATGAGCAGTTCTTC. V gene TRBV23-1 combines with J gene TRBJ2-1; 7 positions agree with TRBD2. TRBV23-1 is filed as an ORF, its function uncertain. J lost 5 bases, V lost 7 bases, and 17 bases had no gene match. The CDR3 totals 17 residues.

V usage is TRBV2 and J usage is TRBJ2-7; 12 bases align to TRBD2. Germline loops: CDR1 SNHLY, CDR2 FYNNEI. V dropped 7 bases and J dropped 3; count of bases not matched to a gene: 7. The CDR3 has 15 residues. In nucleotides, the CDR3 is TGTGCCAGCATACTGACTAGCGGGAGTGGCTACGAGCAGTACTTC. This codes for CASILTSGSGYEQYF.

The chain couples TRBV27 to TRBJ2-1; 8 nucleotides agree with TRBD2. Germline V lookup: CDR1 MNHEY, CDR2 SMNVEV (reference sequence). V was pared by 5 bases and J by 0 bases, with 6 bases of the junction left unmatched. The CDR3 contains 16 residues. CDR3 nucleotides: TGTGCCAGCAGTCGCACCGGGACTAGCTCCTACAATGAGCAGTTCTTC. Translation: CASSRTGTSSYNEQFF.

This clone was recorded only once. The rearrangement uses TRBV20-1 and TRBJ1-2, with 10 bases fitting TRBD1. The CDR3 consists of 11 residues. Germline V gene lookup returns CDR1 DFQATT and CDR2 SNEGSKA (reference sequence). J lost 8 bases, V lost 6 bases, and 3 bases had no gene match. The CDR3 nucleotides read TGCAGTGCCTCGACAGGGGGCGGCTACACCTTC. Protein sequence: CSASTGGGYTF.

The chain's CDR3 is CASSTYFTPSRGYYGYTF. DNA for the CDR3: TGTGCCAGCAGTACATATTTTACCCCATCCAGGGGATACTATGGCTACACCTTC. The chain is built from TRBV25-1 and TRBJ1-2; maybe TRBD1 (6 bases). This CDR3 is 18 amino acids long. Germline CDR1 and CDR2: MGHDK and SYGVNS. V gave up 5 bases and J gave up 3 bases, with 25 bases separating them.

The chain uses TRBV7-2 and TRBJ2-5; 7 bases match TRBD1. This CDR3 has 14 residues. V gave up 5 bases and J gave up 4 bases; unmatched junction bases: 7. CDR1 and CDR2 (germline): SGHTA, FQGNSA. The CDR3 sequence: CASSPTGVRETQYF. The CDR3 nucleotides are TGTGCCAGCAGCCCCACAGGGGTCCGAGAGACCCAGTACTTC.

In the case of this clone: The same CDR3 arises from other DNA sequences in this sample as well. The CDR3 sequence: CASSYSARDYEQYF. The CDR3 DNA follows: TGTGCCAGCAGTTACTCCGCCAGGGACTACGAGCAGTACTTC. The chain carries TRBV6-5 and TRBJ2-7, with D perhaps TRBD1 (5 bases). In germline, CDR1 is MNHEY, CDR2 SVGAGI. Trimming took 0 bases from V and 3 from J, leaving 9 bases between them. The CDR3 extends over 14 amino acids.

The chain links TRBV28 to TRBJ2-5, with D hard to call. Trimming removed 2 bases from V and 7 bases from J, with 14 bases in between. The germline CDR1 and CDR2 sequences are MDHEN and SYDVKM. The CDR3 length is 14 residues. CDR3 nucleotide sequence: TGTGCCAGCAGTTTAATCGCGCTTGTTGGGACCCAGTACTTC. Translation gives CASSLIALVGTQYF.

The chain carries TRBV18 and TRBJ2-3; the match to TRBD2 covers 11 bases. Germline V gene sequence: CDR1 KGHSH, CDR2 LQKENI. The V and J ends lost 4 bases and 0 bases, in that order; junction bases with no gene match: 3. The length of the CDR3 is 16 residues. This CDR3 is CASSLTSGISTDTQYF. The CDR3 bases are TGTGCCAGCTCACTGACTAGCGGGATTAGCACAGATACGCAGTATTTT.

The chain carries TRBV15 and TRBJ1-5; TRBD1 is a possible D gene (5 bases). Trimming stripped 2 bases from V and 4 bases from J, with 12 bases between. The CDR3 has 15 amino acids. CDR1 is LNHNV and CDR2 is YYDKDF in the germline V gene (reference sequence). This chain's CDR3 is CATSRLAGGNQPQHF. CDR3 nucleotide sequence: TGTGCCACCAGCAGACTAGCCGGGGGGAATCAGCCCCAGCATTTT.

The chain recombines TRBV28 with TRBJ2-7, with 7 bases identical to TRBD1. J lost 4 bases, V lost 8 bases, and 11 bases had no gene match. The V gene's germline CDR1 is MDHEN and CDR2 SYDVKM. CDR3 length: 14 residues. The CDR3 protein is CASQPRTGRYEQYF. DNA for the CDR3: TGTGCCAGCCAGCCAAGGACAGGTCGGTACGAGCAGTACTTC.

The rearrangement joins TRBV18 to TRBJ2-1; the D is unclear. From germline, CDR1 is KGHSH and CDR2 LQKENI. The CDR3 is made up of 14 amino acids. V gave up 2 bases and J gave up 3 bases, with 8 bases separating them. The CDR3 DNA follows: TGTGCCAGCTCACCAGTGGCGGTCTACAATGAGCAGTTCTTC. Protein: CASSPVAVYNEQFF.